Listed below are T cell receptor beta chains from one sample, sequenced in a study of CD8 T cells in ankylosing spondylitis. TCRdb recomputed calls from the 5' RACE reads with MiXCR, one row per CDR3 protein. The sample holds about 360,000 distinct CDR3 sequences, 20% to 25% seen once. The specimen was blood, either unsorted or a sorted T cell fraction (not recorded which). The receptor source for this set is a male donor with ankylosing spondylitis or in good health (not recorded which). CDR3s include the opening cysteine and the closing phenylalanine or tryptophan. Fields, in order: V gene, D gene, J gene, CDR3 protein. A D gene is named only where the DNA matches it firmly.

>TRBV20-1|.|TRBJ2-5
CSAKRESRADQETQYF
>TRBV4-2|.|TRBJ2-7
CASSEGLEGTYEQYF
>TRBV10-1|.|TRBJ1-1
CASSERLGPTEAFF
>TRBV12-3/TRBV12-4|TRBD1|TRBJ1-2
CASSFGQAYGYTF
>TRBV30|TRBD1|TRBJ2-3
CAWSVPDRALTDTQYF
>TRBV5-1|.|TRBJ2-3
CASSFAGVSLTDTQYF
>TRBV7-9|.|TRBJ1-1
CASSYTPGRVGTEAFF
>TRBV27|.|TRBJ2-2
CASSLSISWTGELFF
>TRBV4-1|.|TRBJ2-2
CASSQINNGELFF
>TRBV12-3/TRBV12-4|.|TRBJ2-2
CASSPSRNTGELFF
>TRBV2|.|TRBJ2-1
CASNVIRGGRNEQFF
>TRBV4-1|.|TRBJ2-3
CASSQVGLTDTQYF
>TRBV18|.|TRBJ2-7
CASSPTDTPYEQYF
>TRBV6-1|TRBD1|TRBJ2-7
CASRETGLSSYEQYF
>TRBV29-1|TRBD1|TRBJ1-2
CSSLDRGRFGYTF